The source of this TCR beta chain is a study of blood T cell repertoires in COVID-19. Whole-study context: Collection of acute and convalescent COVID-19 samples took place in the United States, Italy and Spain. Sample material is recorded as cDNA or gDNA derived from T cells, B-cell-depleted T cells, or PBMCs.

Per the original data handling: Researchers report that nucleated cell counts were estimated from reference gene primer amplification. Clones were read by immunoSEQ multiplex PCR, and TCRdb kept only the in-frame ones, dropping some. That table is the source of V, J and clone size, and D and trimming were worked out from the DNA. The data hold tens of thousands of clones, with roughly 78% observed a single time. The TCR sequence derives from a woman in her 70s with acute or convalescent COVID-19. Specimen: peripheral blood.

In DNA form, the CDR3 reads TGTGCCAGCAGTTACTCGCACGGGACTGAAGCTTTCTTT. The encoded protein is CASSYSHGTEAFF. This chain connects TRBV6-5 to TRBJ1-1, with D uncertain. The germline V gene encodes CDR1 MNHEY and CDR2 SVGAGI. This CDR3 spans 13 amino acids. Trimming took off 0 bases at V and 5 bases at J, with 7 bases between the two ends.